Shown below are 30 T cell receptor beta chains from a single sample sequenced in a study of T cells after yellow fever vaccination. Each CDR3 protein gets one entry after TCRdb re-called the 5' RACE reads with MiXCR. The sample consists of approximately 120,000 distinct CDR3 sequences, 13% to 15% of them appearing once. Sample: CD8+ T cells sorted from PBMCs, taken 5 days after the yellow fever booster vaccination. Receptors were obtained from a man in his late teens or twenties who received the YFV17D yellow fever vaccine.

Only a few counts were recorded for this clonotype. This sequence joins TRBV4-1 and TRBJ1-1; D is perhaps TRBD1 (5 bases). Looked up from germline, CDR1 is MGHRA and CDR2 is YSYEKL. Trimming cost V 3 bases and J 1 base, with 9 bases left between them. The CDR3 contains 14 residues. The CDR3 bases are TGCGCCAGCAGCCATTGGCAGGGGAACACTGAAGCTTTCTTT. Its translation is CASSHWQGNTEAFF.

The table lists this clonotype with a few counts. This chain joins TRBV9 and TRBJ2-2, with D uncertain. V shed 0 bases and J shed 7 bases, with 10 bases lying between them. The CDR3 consists of 14 residues. Germline V CDR1 and CDR2: SGDLS, YYNGEE. The chain's CDR3 is CASSVVVYGGELFF. The CDR3 DNA is TGTGCCAGCAGCGTAGTCGTATATGGCGGGGAGCTGTTTTTT.

This chain links TRBV7-2 with TRBJ2-2, with D tentatively TRBD1 or TRBD2 (5 bases each). The V end was cut by 8 bases, the J end by 3 bases, with 25 bases between. The germline gives CDR1 SGHTA, CDR2 FQGNSA. The CDR3 covers 18 residues. The CDR3 nucleotides read TGTGCCAGCGGACAAAGTGGGACCGGGGTTTTGGACACCGGGGAGCTGTTTTTT. Translated, it gives CASGQSGTGVLDTGELFF.

This clonotype was recorded a few times. The DNA of the CDR3 is TGTGCCAGCAGCTTGCATCGGGCGAGGGAAGCTTTCTTT. The encoded protein is CASSLHRAREAFF. The gene calls are TRBV5-6 and TRBJ1-1; D unclear. V was pared by 1 base and J by 8 bases, with 12 bases between. The germline CDR1 and CDR2 sequences are SGHDT and YYEEEE. The CDR3 runs 13 residues.

This clonotype turned up a few times. The rearrangement joins TRBV7-3 to TRBJ2-3, with 8 bases matching TRBD2. V was pared by 4 bases and J by 1 base, with 7 bases of the junction left unmatched. This CDR3 spans 16 amino acids. Germline-derived CDR1 and CDR2 are SGHTA and FQGTGA. For the CDR3, the DNA is TGTGCCAGCAGCTCCCAAATAGCGGGGCGCACAGATACGCAGTATTTT. Translating it yields CASSSQIAGRTDTQYF.

This clonotype was observed a handful of times. The V gene is TRBV7-2, the J gene TRBJ2-1, with 8 nucleotides matching TRBD1. Germline V gene data show CDR1 as SGHTA and CDR2 as FQGNSA. The ends lost 2 bases at V and 1 base at J; junction bases unmatched: 7. This CDR3 comprises 17 residues. CDR3 sequence: CASSLIQGVSSYNEQFF. The CDR3 DNA follows: TGTGCCAGCAGCTTAATACAGGGGGTCTCGTCCTACAATGAGCAGTTCTTC.

The genes are TRBV6-6 and TRBJ2-1, with D perhaps matching TRBD1 (6 bases). CDR3 length: 14 amino acids. The V and J ends lost 6 bases and 5 bases respectively, with 14 bases between them. CDR1 is MNHNY and CDR2 is SVGAGI in the germline V gene (reference sequence). CDR3 protein: CASRPRGNHNEQFF. The CDR3 nucleotides read TGTGCCAGCAGGCCGAGGGGGAATCACAATGAGCAGTTCTTC.

This clonotype was observed a handful of times. The chain joins TRBV5-1 to TRBJ1-5, with 9 bases aligning to TRBD1. The V segment lost 8 bases and the J segment 5 bases; nucleotides outside the gene matches: 11. Germline V gives CDR1 SGHRS, CDR2 YFSETQ. The CDR3 runs to 15 residues. CDR3 sequence reads: CASSLTGGLYQPQHF. The CDR3 region has the DNA TGCGCCAGTTCACTCACAGGGGGCTTGTATCAGCCCCAGCATTTT.

CDR3 DNA sequence: TGTGCCAGCAGCGGAAGACAGGGGGCCAGTGGCTACACCTTC. Amino acids: CASSGRQGASGYTF. The chain recombines TRBV13 with TRBJ1-2; 10 bases match TRBD1. V shed 5 bases and J 7 bases; nucleotides not matched to a gene: 7. The CDR3 spans 14 residues. CDR1 and CDR2 from the germline V gene are PRHDT and FYEKMQ (reference sequence). The full variable domain, in which reference TRBV13 and TRBJ1-2 provide the parts outside the CDR3, is AAGVIQSPRHLIKEKRETATLKCYPIPRHDTVYWYQQGPGQDPQFLISFYEKMQSDKGSIPDRFSAQQFSDYHSELNMSSLELGDSALYFCASSGRQGASGYTFGSGTRLTVV.

The sample holds a few counts of this clonotype. V gene TRBV6-5 combines with J gene TRBJ1-4; TRBD1 might be the D (5 bases). The germline gives CDR1 MNHEY, CDR2 SVGAGI. With 0 bases removed from V and 7 bases from J, the gap between germline ends came to 12 bases. The CDR3 is 15 amino acids. The CDR3 nucleotides are TGTGCCAGCAGTTACTCTGGAGGGGCCGGTGAAAAACTGTTTTTT. It yields the protein CASSYSGGAGEKLFF.

This clonotype came up many times. The V gene is TRBV7-9, the J gene TRBJ1-2; 7 nucleotides align to TRBD1. The CDR3 has 15 amino acids. After removal of 3 bases from V and 3 bases from J, the junction contained 7 bases not matched to a gene. Germline CDR1 SEHNR, CDR2 FQNEAQ (reference sequence). CDR3 residues: CASSLWNRGDYGYTF. DNA for the CDR3: TGTGCCAGCAGCTTGTGGAACAGGGGTGACTATGGCTACACCTTC.

In this sample, this clonotype turned up a few times. This sequence joins TRBV11-2 and TRBJ2-3; no reliable D call. CDR1 is SGHAT and CDR2 is FQNNGV in the germline V gene. CDR3 length equals 17 residues. V was shortened by 5 bases and J by 0 bases, with 18 bases between the two germline ends. CDR3 in amino acids: CASSPRPPRKSTDTQYF. In nucleotides, the CDR3 is TGTGCCAGCAGCCCGCGGCCCCCCCGGAAAAGCACAGATACGCAGTATTTT.

V and J are TRBV5-1 and TRBJ2-1, with 14 nucleotides matching TRBD2. The V gene end was trimmed by 1 base and the J gene end by 9 bases; junction bases not matched to a gene: 6. The CDR3 length is 16 residues. Germline-derived CDR1 and CDR2 are SGHRS and YFSETQ. The CDR3 DNA reads TGCGCCAGCAGCTTGTTCGGGACTAGCGGGGGTCGTGAGCAGTTCTTC. Its translation: CASSLFGTSGGREQFF.

This clonotype was counted many times. The chain couples TRBV6-2 or TRBV6-3 to TRBJ2-2; D call uncertain. The ends were cut back, 8 bases at V and 5 bases at J, with 9 bases in the middle. Germline V gene data show CDR1 as MNHEY and CDR2 as SVGEGT. The CDR3 totals 12 residues. For the CDR3, the DNA is TGTGCCAGCGACGCCCCGACCGGGGAGCTGTTTTTT. It encodes CASDAPTGELFF.

This clonotype was picked up a small number of times. The rearrangement uses TRBV5-1 and TRBJ1-1; TRBD1 might be the D (5 bases). V lost 2 bases and J lost 0, with 8 bases in between. This CDR3 comprises 14 residues. Germline CDR1 reads SGHRS; CDR2 reads YFSETQ. CDR3 bases: TGCGCCAGCAGCTTTGGCAGGGTGAACACTGAAGCTTTCTTT. Amino acids: CASSFGRVNTEAFF.

The table lists this clonotype with a few counts. J is TRBJ2-3 and V is TRBV4-3, with 12 bases identical to TRBD2. The CDR3 extends over 18 amino acids. The V gene end was trimmed by 3 bases and the J gene end by 4 bases; junction bases not matched to a gene: 11. In germline, CDR1 is LGHNA, CDR2 YSLEER. The CDR3 reads CASSHSFSSGGAADTQYF. CDR3 nucleotides: TGCGCCAGCAGCCATTCGTTTTCTAGCGGGGGGGCAGCAGATACGCAGTATTTT.

This clonotype has more than one count but fewer than ten. V and J are TRBV28 and TRBJ2-1; D is undetermined. With 6 bases removed from V and 8 bases from J, the gap between germline ends came to 8 bases. The CDR3 contains 11 residues. Germline assignment: CDR1 MDHEN and CDR2 SYDVKM. CDR3 protein: CASRKIDEQFF. The CDR3 region has the DNA TGTGCCAGCAGGAAGATCGATGAGCAGTTCTTC.

The rearrangement links TRBV7-8 to TRBJ1-6; 11 bases match TRBD1. This CDR3 spans 19 amino acids. J gave up 0 bases and V 4 bases, and 8 bases lay outside the gene matches. CDR1 is SGHVS, CDR2 FQNEAQ, per germline. Here the CDR3 DNA reads TGTGCCAGCAGCTCTAAGGGACAGGGGGAGAGCTCCTATAATTCACCCCTCCACTTT. Residues: CASSSKGQGESSYNSPLHF. The whole variable domain, remainder taken from reference TRBV7-8 and TRBJ1-6, is GAGVSQSPRYKVAKRGQDVALRCDPISGHVSLFWYQQALGQGPEFLTYFQNEAQLDKSGLPSDRFFAERPEGSVSTLKIQRTQQEDSAVYLCASSSKGQGESSYNSPLHFGNGTRLTVT.

The V and J genes are TRBV27 and TRBJ1-5, with D tentatively TRBD1 (5 bases). This CDR3 has 14 residues. V lost 4 bases, J lost 5 bases, and 12 bases lay in between. CDR1 and CDR2 from the germline V gene are MNHEY and SMNVEV (reference sequence). This chain's CDR3 is CASSWDQTDQPQHF. For the CDR3, the DNA is TGTGCCAGCAGTTGGGACCAGACGGATCAGCCCCAGCATTTT.

V is TRBV4-1 and J is TRBJ2-7, with 10 bases matching TRBD1. This CDR3 has 16 residues. V lost 9 bases and J lost 3; bases outside the gene matches: 14. Germline values: CDR1 MGHRA, CDR2 YSYEKL. CDR3 loop: CAREGRDRGCNYEQYV. CDR3 in DNA: TGCGCCAGAGAAGGGAGGGACAGGGGATGTAACTACGAGCAGTACGTC.

The J gene is TRBJ2-7, the V gene TRBV12-3 or TRBV12-4; D is possibly TRBD1 (5 bases). V was clipped by 5 bases and J by 2 bases, with 19 bases between them. The CDR3 loop spans 16 amino acids. This CDR3 is CASSAKWQGLTYEQYF. The CDR3, as DNA: TGTGCCAGCAGTGCGAAGTGGCAGGGCCTAACCTACGAGCAGTACTTC.

This clonotype has a count of ten or more. The rearrangement joins TRBV12-3 or TRBV12-4 to TRBJ2-1; maybe TRBD1 (6 bases). CDR3 length: 16 amino acids. The V gene lost 5 bases and the J gene lost 3 bases, with 17 bases spanning the gap. As DNA, the CDR3 is TGTGCCAGCAGTGCCATTTTGGGACAAATCTACAATGAGCAGTTCTTC. This translates into CASSAILGQIYNEQFF.

This clonotype occurred many times. In DNA, the CDR3 is TGTGCCAGCTCACCCGGGACGGCGGCCTACGAGCAGTACTTC. Encoded protein: CASSPGTAAYEQYF. The chain carries TRBV18 and TRBJ2-7, with D tentatively TRBD1 or TRBD2 (5 bases each). The CDR3 is 14 residues long. The germline gives CDR1 KGHSH, CDR2 LQKENI. Trimming left V 3 bases short and J 2 bases short, with 11 bases between.

The chain uses TRBV4-3 and TRBJ1-2; D is unresolved. The CDR3 is 15 residues long. The V gene lost 0 bases and the J gene lost 5 bases, with 13 bases spanning the gap. Germline V gene sequence: CDR1 LGHNA, CDR2 YSLEER. CDR3 amino acids: CASSQDFPVGYGYTF. CDR3 in DNA: TGCGCCAGCAGCCAAGATTTCCCCGTTGGGTATGGCTACACCTTC.

This rearrangement joins TRBV7-9 to TRBJ2-5; D gene uncertain. Germline CDR1 is SEHNR and CDR2 is FQNEAQ (reference sequence). The CDR3 covers 16 residues. V was cut by 2 bases and J by 2 bases, with 15 bases left in between. The CDR3 nucleotides are TGTGCCAGCAGCTTACGACAACGGGTGCGGCAAGAGACCCAGTACTTC. Translating it yields CASSLRQRVRQETQYF.

This clonotype was recorded a few times. J is TRBJ2-5 and V is TRBV9, with D perhaps matching TRBD1 or TRBD2 (5 bases each). Germline CDR1 SGDLS, CDR2 YYNGEE. The V and J ends lost 1 base and 1 base respectively, with 11 bases between them. The CDR3 has 15 residues. The CDR3 DNA sequence: TGTGCCAGCAGCGTAACCCCTGGGGGCCAAGAGACCCAGTACTTC. It is translated as CASSVTPGGQETQYF. The complete variable domain, with remaining parts taken from reference TRBV9 and TRBJ2-5, reads DSGVTQTPKHLITATGQRVTLRCSPRSGDLSVYWYQQSLDQGLQFLIQYYNGEERAKGNILERFSAQQFPDLHSELNLSSLELGDSALYFCASSVTPGGQETQYFGPGTRLLVL.

This clonotype was detected ten times or more. The V call is TRBV12-3 or TRBV12-4, the J call TRBJ1-4; D is perhaps TRBD1 (5 bases). V shed 6 bases and J shed 2 bases, with 13 bases lying between them. CDR3 length: 15 amino acids. CDR3 in amino acids: CASSTQGSTNEKLFF. CDR3 nucleotide sequence: TGTGCCAGCAGCACCCAGGGTTCTACTAATGAAAAACTGTTTTTT.

In this sample, this clonotype turned up a few times. The V gene is TRBV5-6, the J gene TRBJ2-2; tentatively, D is TRBD1 or TRBD2 (5 bases each). The V gene's germline CDR1 is SGHDT and CDR2 YYEEEE. V was pared by 5 bases and J by 2 bases, with 13 bases between. The CDR3 loop spans 15 amino acids. In DNA, the CDR3 is TGTGCCAGCAGTTGGGACGCAACAAACACCGGGGAGCTGTTTTTT. Its translation is CASSWDATNTGELFF.

At least ten counts were recorded for this clonotype. The J gene is TRBJ2-7, the V gene TRBV5-1, with a tentative D call TRBD1 (6 bases). The CDR3 has 14 residues. V lost 4 bases, J lost 2 bases, and 13 bases lay in between. Per germline, CDR1 SGHRS and CDR2 YFSETQ. The CDR3 nucleotides are TGCGCCAGCAGCCACTTCAGGGGTACCTACGAGCAGTACTTC. Translation gives CASSHFRGTYEQYF.

This clonotype showed up just a few times. This chain uses TRBV19 with TRBJ2-4, with 9 bases matching TRBD1. The CDR3 runs to 15 residues. Trimming at V came to 5 bases and at J to 7 bases, leaving 9 bases not matched to a gene. Germline assignment: CDR1 LNHDA and CDR2 SQIVND (reference sequence). The DNA for the CDR3 is TGTGCCAGTAGTGCCGGACAGGGGCGGGGGAACATTCAGTACTTC. It yields the protein CASSAGQGRGNIQYF. Full variable domain (missing parts from reference TRBV19 and TRBJ2-4): DGGITQSPKYLFRKEGQNVTLSCEQNLNHDAMYWYRQDPGQGLRLIYYSQIVNDFQKGDIAEGYSVSREKKESFPLTVTSAQKNPTAFYLCASSAGQGRGNIQYFGAGTRLSVL.